These T cell receptor beta chains were read from a single sample in a study of cytomegalovirus exposure and HLA in healthy donors. Measured with immunoSEQ multiplex PCR; TCRdb has only the in-frame clones, and not every one. The data contain about 120,000 clones, around 70% of them singletons. Sequenced material: PBMCs. The receptors were sampled from a middle-aged woman in good health and CMV-seronegative. Each CDR3 is given with its conserved first and last residue. The D gene is left open where the match is weak. The size field is filled for only some rows; it gives once, few, many or a size class.

d_call: .; clone_size: .; j_call: TRBJ1-6; v_call: TRBV5-5; cdr3_aa: CASSLQKNNSPLHF; cdr3_nt: TGTGCCAGCAGTTTACAGAAAAATAATTCACCCCTCCACTTT
d_call: TRBD1; clone_size: .; j_call: TRBJ1-1; v_call: TRBV27; cdr3_aa: CASRQGAEAFF; cdr3_nt: TGTGCCAGCAGGCAGGGGGCTGAAGCTTTCTTT
d_call: .; clone_size: .; j_call: TRBJ1-3; v_call: TRBV10-3; cdr3_aa: CAISDYRTSGNTIYF; cdr3_nt: TGTGCCATCAGTGACTACAGGACCTCTGGAAACACCATATATTTT
d_call: .; clone_size: few; j_call: TRBJ1-2; v_call: TRBV29-1; cdr3_aa: CSALANYGYTF; cdr3_nt: TGCAGCGCGTTGGCCAACTATGGCTACACCTTC
d_call: TRBD1; clone_size: .; j_call: TRBJ2-3; v_call: TRBV5-1; cdr3_aa: CASSLLQGASTDTQYF; cdr3_nt: TGCGCCAGCAGCTTGCTACAGGGGGCGAGCACAGATACGCAGTATTTT
d_call: .; clone_size: .; j_call: TRBJ2-7; v_call: TRBV6-6; cdr3_aa: CASSYSEAEQYF; cdr3_nt: TGTGCCAGCAGTTACTCCGAAGCCGAGCAGTACTTC
d_call: .; clone_size: .; j_call: TRBJ2-5; v_call: TRBV18; cdr3_aa: CASSPWDWEETQYF; cdr3_nt: TGTGCCAGCTCGCCCTGGGACTGGGAAGAGACCCAGTACTTC
d_call: .; clone_size: once; j_call: TRBJ2-5; v_call: TRBV7-9; cdr3_aa: CASSGQRHQETQYF; cdr3_nt: TGTGCCAGCAGCGGACAGCGACACCAAGAGACCCAGTACTTC
d_call: .; clone_size: .; j_call: TRBJ1-3; v_call: TRBV30; cdr3_aa: CAWSRQGGNTIYF; cdr3_nt: TGTGCCTGGAGCAGGCAGGGAGGAAACACCATATATTTT
d_call: .; clone_size: .; j_call: TRBJ2-2; v_call: TRBV10-3; cdr3_aa: CAISALNTGELFF; cdr3_nt: TGTGCCATCAGTGCACTGAACACCGGGGAGCTGTTTTTT
d_call: TRBD1; clone_size: .; j_call: TRBJ1-2; v_call: TRBV2; cdr3_aa: CASKPGTGVDGYTF; cdr3_nt: TGTGCCAGTAAGCCCGGGACAGGGGTCGATGGCTACACCTTC
d_call: .; clone_size: .; j_call: TRBJ2-1; v_call: TRBV4-2; cdr3_aa: CASSQDLGGSYNEQFF; cdr3_nt: TGTGCCAGCAGCCAAGATTTAGGAGGATCCTACAATGAGCAGTTCTTC
d_call: TRBD1; clone_size: .; j_call: TRBJ2-2; v_call: TRBV11-2; cdr3_aa: CASRKGGKGGELFF; cdr3_nt: TGTGCCAGCAGAAAAGGGGGCAAAGGCGGGGAGCTGTTTTTT
d_call: .; clone_size: .; j_call: TRBJ1-3; v_call: TRBV9; cdr3_aa: CASSEAASGNTIYF; cdr3_nt: TGTGCCAGCAGCGAGGCGGCCTCTGGAAACACCATATATTTT
d_call: TRBD2; clone_size: .; j_call: TRBJ2-7; v_call: TRBV4-1; cdr3_aa: CASSQDLAGTYEQYF; cdr3_nt: TGCGCCAGCAGCCAAGACCTAGCGGGAACCTACGAGCAGTACTTC
d_call: TRBD1; clone_size: .; j_call: TRBJ2-2; v_call: TRBV29-1; cdr3_aa: CSVDRGQNTGELFF; cdr3_nt: TGCAGCGTGGACAGGGGGCAGAACACCGGGGAGCTGTTTTTT
d_call: .; clone_size: .; j_call: TRBJ1-6; v_call: TRBV25-1; cdr3_aa: CASSDSFLSPLHF; cdr3_nt: TGTGCCAGCAGTGATTCCTTTTTATCACCCCTCCACTTT
d_call: TRBD2; clone_size: many; j_call: TRBJ2-5; v_call: TRBV11-1; cdr3_aa: CASSELAGYQETQYF; cdr3_nt: TGTGCCAGCAGCGAACTAGCGGGGTACCAAGAGACCCAGTACTTC
d_call: .; clone_size: .; j_call: TRBJ1-6; v_call: TRBV2; cdr3_aa: CASSPRGTDSPLHF; cdr3_nt: TGTGCCAGCAGCCCCCGGGGGACTGATTCACCCCTCCACTTT
d_call: .; clone_size: .; j_call: TRBJ2-3; v_call: TRBV2; cdr3_aa: CASSPGYTQYF; cdr3_nt: TGTGCCAGCAGCCCCGGTTATACGCAGTATTTT